These 30 T cell receptor beta chains share one sample of origin, sequenced in a study of blood T cell repertoires in COVID-19. Sequencing was performed with immunoSEQ multiplex PCR; in TCRdb, only in-frame clones are kept and a portion is missing. Of around 190,000 clones listed, roughly 90% are singletons. The sample taken for sequencing was peripheral blood. The source is a man aged 18 to 30 with active or convalescent COVID-19.

The V call is TRBV4-2, the J call TRBJ2-4; D ambiguous. The CDR3 spans 13 residues. The V gene lost 0 bases and the J gene lost 6 bases, with 6 bases spanning the gap. The V gene's germline CDR1 is LGHNA and CDR2 YNFKEQ. Written as DNA, the CDR3 is TGTGCCAGCAGCCAAGATAACAGAAACATTCAGTACTTC. Its translation: CASSQDNRNIQYF.

J is TRBJ2-7 and V is TRBV13, with D unclear. Germline CDR1 PRHDT, CDR2 FYEKMQ (reference sequence). Between the trimmed V and J ends, which lost 0 bases and 0 bases, there was a span of 9 bases. The CDR3 has 15 residues. CDR3 in amino acids: CASSLGSVNSYEQYF. For the CDR3, the DNA is TGTGCCAGCAGCTTAGGATCGGTAAACTCCTACGAGCAGTACTTC.

In DNA, the CDR3 is TGTGCCAGCAGCTTCCGGACGGACTATAGCAATCAGCCCCAGCATTTT. Its protein product is CASSFRTDYSNQPQHF. The J gene is TRBJ1-5, the V gene TRBV7-8; no firm D call. V was pared by 3 bases and J by 0 bases, with 12 bases between. Germline assignment: CDR1 SGHVS and CDR2 FQNEAQ. The CDR3 loop spans 16 amino acids.

The chain is built from TRBV15 and TRBJ1-5; D call uncertain. The CDR3 is 13 amino acids. Germline values: CDR1 LNHNV, CDR2 YYDKDF (reference sequence). V lost 6 bases, J lost 1 base, and 7 bases lay in between. As DNA, the CDR3 is TGTGCCACCAGTAGCCAGAGCAATCAGCCCCAGCATTTT. Translation gives CATSSQSNQPQHF.

This clone was seen a single time. The chain recombines TRBV7-9 with TRBJ2-7; 7 bases map to TRBD2. With V trimmed by 1 base and J by 4 bases, 16 bases remained unmatched. Germline-derived CDR1 and CDR2 are SEHNR and FQNEAQ (reference sequence). The length of the CDR3 is 18 residues. CDR3 nucleotide sequence: TGTGCCAGCAGCTTAGGCGCGGGGGTAGCCCAATCGCTATACGAGCAGTACTTC. It translates to CASSLGAGVAQSLYEQYF.

The rearrangement joins TRBV5-4 to TRBJ2-6; D is unresolved. CDR3 length: 17 residues. Germline lookup yields CDR1 SGHNT and CDR2 YYREEE (reference sequence). V was clipped by 2 bases and J by 0 bases, with 12 bases between them. In nucleotides, the CDR3 is TGTGCCAGCAGCTTCGGGTACCGAAGCTCTGGGGCCAACGTCCTGACTTTC. This encodes CASSFGYRSSGANVLTF. Based on the CDR3 plus reference TRBV5-4 and TRBJ2-6, the full variable domain is ETGVTQSPTHLIKTRGQQVTLRCSSQSGHNTVSWYQQALGQGPQFIFQYYREEENGRGNFPPRFSGLQFPNYSSELNVNALELDDSALYLCASSFGYRSSGANVLTFGAGSRLTVL.

This chain joins TRBV7-9 and TRBJ1-2; D perhaps matches TRBD1 (6 bases). V shed 5 bases and J shed 8 bases, with 12 bases lying between them. Germline values: CDR1 SEHNR, CDR2 FQNEAQ (reference sequence). This CDR3 is 12 amino acids long. The CDR3 DNA is TGTGCCAGCAGCCCCTACAGGGTGGGCTACACCTTC. It encodes CASSPYRVGYTF.

In the case of this clone: The identical CDR3 is also encoded by other nucleotide sequences in the sample. The chain is built from TRBV19 and TRBJ1-1; 7 bases fit TRBD1. This CDR3 has 14 residues. Germline lookup yields CDR1 LNHDA and CDR2 SQIVND (reference sequence). J lost 5 bases, V lost 3 bases, and 6 bases had no gene match. CDR3 DNA: TGTGCCAGTAGTATTGGGGCAGGGGGAACTGAAGCTTTCTTT. Amino acids: CASSIGAGGTEAFF.

The chain couples TRBV19 to TRBJ2-1; 10 bases agree with TRBD2. In germline, CDR1 is LNHDA, CDR2 SQIVND (reference sequence). J was trimmed by 8 bases and V by 7 bases; bases with no gene match: 8. The CDR3 has 14 residues. CDR3 in amino acids: CASNSAGGPHEQFF. CDR3 bases: TGTGCCAGTAACTCAGCGGGAGGGCCGCATGAGCAGTTCTTC.

The CDR3 protein is CATSRDARTSDRPYEQYF. CDR3 in DNA: TGTGCCACCAGCAGAGATGCCAGGACTAGCGATAGACCCTACGAGCAGTACTTC. The genes are TRBV15 and TRBJ2-7; 9 bases agree with TRBD2. Germline trimming cut 0 bases from V and 2 bases from J; bases unmatched to any gene: 11. The CDR3 contains 18 residues. Germline lookup yields CDR1 LNHNV and CDR2 YYDKDF (reference sequence).

On this clone: One junction end disagrees with the germline gene, perhaps due to a read error. The chain couples TRBV7-6 to TRBJ2-2, with 8 bases aligning to TRBD1. This CDR3 comprises 16 residues. Per the germline V gene, CDR1 is SGHVS and CDR2 is FNYEAQ. The CDR3 DNA is TGTGTCAGCAGCCAAAGAGAGACAGGGGCTGGTGGGGAGCTGTTTTTT. Translated: CVSSQRETGAGGELFF.

This rearrangement joins TRBV5-5 to TRBJ2-5; D is perhaps TRBD1 (5 bases). From germline, CDR1 is SGHKS and CDR2 YYEKEE (reference sequence). This CDR3 region has 14 residues. V lost 0 bases to trimming and J lost 7 bases, with 13 bases between them. This CDR3 reads CASSLGAGWATQYF. In DNA, the CDR3 is TGTGCCAGCAGCTTGGGCGCAGGGTGGGCGACCCAGTACTTC.

This clone is a singleton in its sample. The chain carries TRBV5-5 and TRBJ2-2, with 8 positions matching TRBD2. In germline, CDR1 is SGHKS, CDR2 YYEKEE (reference sequence). Germline trimming cut 2 bases from V and 7 bases from J; bases unmatched to any gene: 10. The length of the CDR3 is 16 residues. As DNA, the CDR3 is TGTGCCAGCAGCTTACCGACTAGCGCGAAGGGCGGGGAGCTGTTTTTT. Translating it yields CASSLPTSAKGGELFF.

The chain recombines TRBV6-5 with TRBJ2-3; D not resolved. The length of the CDR3 is 14 residues. Germline V gives CDR1 MNHEY, CDR2 SVGAGI. Trimming shortened V by 7 bases and J by 4 bases, and 15 bases separated the two germline ends. This CDR3 is CASTTTRNSDTQYF. The CDR3 DNA reads TGTGCCAGCACTACGACCAGGAACTCAGATACGCAGTATTTT.

V is TRBV27 and J is TRBJ1-1; 9 nucleotides agree with TRBD1. Trimming cost V 5 bases and J 4 bases; bases outside gene matches: 8. Germline CDR1 reads MNHEY; CDR2 reads SMNVEV (reference sequence). The CDR3 totals 15 residues. CDR3 DNA: TGTGCCAGCAGTAACCCGGGACAGGGTACCACTGAAGCTTTCTTT. Encoded protein: CASSNPGQGTTEAFF.

The V gene is TRBV10-3, the J gene TRBJ2-5; D is perhaps TRBD1 (6 bases). V dropped 6 bases and J dropped 5 bases, with 10 bases sitting between them. CDR1 and CDR2 (germline): ENHRY, SYGVKD. This CDR3 region has 12 residues. CDR3 DNA sequence: TGTGCCATCAGGGGACAACTGGAGACCCAGTACTTC. Translated, it gives CAIRGQLETQYF.

The chain recombines TRBV19 with TRBJ1-1, with 7 bases that match TRBD1. The CDR3 consists of 15 residues. Germline assignment: CDR1 LNHDA and CDR2 SQIVND (reference sequence). With V trimmed by 0 bases and J by 0 bases, 1 base remained unmatched. CDR3 sequence reads: CASSIEQGLNTEAFF. CDR3 DNA: TGTGCCAGTAGTATAGAACAGGGGTTGAACACTGAAGCTTTCTTT.

The chain joins TRBV12-3 or TRBV12-4 to TRBJ2-1; 9 nucleotides align to TRBD2. The CDR3 runs 12 residues. V dropped 6 bases and J dropped 7; count of bases not matched to a gene: 1. The CDR3 nucleotides read TGTGCCAGCAGAGCGGGGGGTAATGAGCAGTTCTTC. Protein sequence: CASRAGGNEQFF.

The rearrangement joins TRBV30 to TRBJ2-7, with TRBD1 matching 10 bases. This CDR3 contains 12 residues. The ends lost 5 bases at V and 5 bases at J; junction bases unmatched: 3. From germline, CDR1 is GTSNPN and CDR2 SVGIG (reference sequence). CDR3 nucleotide sequence: TGTGCCTGGGGACAGGGGGACGACGAGCAGTACTTC. This translates into CAWGQGDDEQYF.

This clone has a single count. The chain recombines TRBV9 with TRBJ2-1; 14 bases align to TRBD2. The CDR3 is 17 residues long. After removal of 0 bases from V and 8 bases from J, the junction contained 7 bases not matched to a gene. Per the germline V gene, CDR1 is SGDLS and CDR2 is YYNGEE. This CDR3 is CASSVGTSGGSPHEQFF. In DNA form, the CDR3 reads TGTGCCAGCAGCGTAGGGACTAGCGGGGGGAGCCCCCATGAGCAGTTCTTC.

This chain links TRBV6-5 with TRBJ1-2, with 7 bases identical to TRBD1. Germline V lookup: CDR1 MNHEY, CDR2 SVGAGI. V lost 10 bases to trimming and J lost 0 bases; unmatched junction nucleotides: 5. The CDR3 has 13 residues. This chain's CDR3 is CATRGGANYGYTF. In DNA form, the CDR3 reads TGTGCCACCAGGGGGGGAGCTAACTATGGCTACACCTTC.

V and J are TRBV5-1 and TRBJ2-5; 8 positions match TRBD2. CDR3 length equals 18 residues. CDR1 and CDR2 from the germline V gene are SGHRS and YFSETQ. V trimming: 0 bases; J trimming: 5 bases; junction bases outside the gene matches: 15. The CDR3 loop reads CASSLGLAGRSFGETQYF. For the CDR3, the DNA is TGCGCCAGCAGCTTGGGTCTAGCGGGTAGGAGTTTCGGGGAGACCCAGTACTTC.

The chain uses TRBV6-4 and TRBJ2-3; D is unclear. Germline CDR1 MRHNA, CDR2 SNTAGT. The CDR3 is made up of 14 amino acids. V was trimmed by 6 bases and J by 1 base, leaving 11 bases between them. DNA for the CDR3: TGTGCCAGCAGGGTAGACTTCGGCACAGATACGCAGTATTTT. Amino acids: CASRVDFGTDTQYF.

The chain is built from TRBV5-1 and TRBJ1-3, with a weak D call TRBD1 (5 bases). The CDR3 has 14 amino acids. V gave up 6 bases and J gave up 0 bases, with 10 bases separating them. Germline V gene lookup returns CDR1 SGHRS and CDR2 YFSETQ. The DNA of the CDR3 is TGCGCCAGCAAGTCAGGGAACTCTGGAAACACCATATATTTT. Amino acid sequence: CASKSGNSGNTIYF.

The V gene is TRBV19, the J gene TRBJ1-1; D might be TRBD1 (5 bases). Germline-derived CDR1 and CDR2 are LNHDA and SQIVND (reference sequence). V dropped 4 bases and J dropped 0 bases, with 6 bases sitting between them. This CDR3 contains 13 residues. Here the CDR3 reads CASSRTLNTEAFF. The CDR3 DNA reads as TGTGCCAGTAGTAGGACACTGAACACTGAAGCTTTCTTT.

This clone appeared once. The chain is built from TRBV12-5 and TRBJ1-1; weak D call: TRBD1 (6 bases). The V gene lost 0 bases and the J gene lost 5 bases, with 13 bases spanning the gap. CDR3 length: 15 amino acids. From germline, CDR1 is LGHNT and CDR2 FRNRAP. Here the CDR3 DNA reads TGTGCTAGTGGTTTGGTTACCGCAGGGGCGACTGAAGCTTTCTTT. It specifies CASGLVTAGATEAFF.

This clone was seen only once. This chain connects TRBV3-1 (or the pseudogene TRBV3-2) to TRBJ2-3; 12 positions match TRBD1. Per germline, CDR1 LGHDT and CDR2 YNNKEL (reference sequence). V shed 11 bases, J shed 3 bases, and the junction held 9 bases outside the gene matches. The length of the CDR3 is 15 residues. The CDR3 region is CAAGQGAVLTDTQYF. The CDR3 DNA sequence: TGTGCCGCGGGACAGGGGGCGGTTTTGACAGATACGCAGTATTTT.

The CDR3 DNA is TGCGCCACGACTAGTTCGGCATTCACAGATACGCAGTATTTT. This sequence encodes CATTSSAFTDTQYF. The chain joins TRBV5-1 to TRBJ2-3; D is possibly TRBD2 (6 bases). Trimming stripped 9 bases from V and 2 bases from J, with 16 bases between. The germline CDR1 and CDR2 sequences are SGHRS and YFSETQ. The CDR3 has 14 residues.

The chain joins TRBV19 to TRBJ1-2, with D possibly TRBD1 on 6 matching bases. The CDR3 is 13 residues long. Between the trimmed V and J ends, which lost 10 bases and 4 bases, there was a span of 16 bases. In germline, CDR1 is LNHDA, CDR2 SQIVND (reference sequence). CDR3 sequence (DNA): TGTGCCACCCACCGTCAGGGGACCTATGGCTACACCTTC. This sequence encodes CATHRQGTYGYTF.

V is TRBV6-1 and J is TRBJ1-5; 7 bases line up with TRBD1. The CDR3 has 17 amino acids. V lost 4 bases and J lost 1; bases outside the gene matches: 10. The germline gives CDR1 MNHNS, CDR2 SASEGT. The chain's CDR3 is CASSGLGQVRSNQPQHF. The CDR3 coding sequence is TGTGCCAGCAGTGGACTAGGACAGGTTCGGAGCAATCAGCCCCAGCATTTT.